These 22 T cell receptor beta chains were sequenced from one sample in a study of blood T cell repertoires in COVID-19. The repertoire was sequenced with immunoSEQ multiplex PCR; TCRdb's copy has only in-frame clones and lacks some. The sample consists of some 30,000 clones, roughly 88% of them appearing once. The sample was peripheral blood. These receptors came from a man between 65 and 79 years old with active or convalescent COVID-19.

The gene calls are TRBV5-1 and TRBJ1-2; D perhaps matches TRBD1 (5 bases). Germline CDR1 and CDR2: SGHRS and YFSETQ. The V end lost 2 bases, the J end lost 2 bases, and 16 bases lay between the germline ends. This CDR3 is 16 amino acids long. The CDR3 coding sequence is TGCGCCAGCAGCTTAACGACAGACATGGGAAACTATGGCTACACCTTC. Amino acid sequence: CASSLTTDMGNYGYTF. Variable domain in full (rest from reference TRBV5-1 and TRBJ1-2): KAGVTQTPRYLIKTRGQQVTLSCSPISGHRSVSWYQQTPGQGLQFLFEYFSETQRNKGNFPGRFSGRQFSNSRSEMNVSTLELGDSALYLCASSLTTDMGNYGYTFGSGTRLTVV.

This clone came up a few times. The CDR3, as DNA: TGCAGCGTTATTCAGGGTGGGTCCGCAACTAATGAAAAACTGTTTTTT. Its translation is CSVIQGGSATNEKLFF. The chain uses TRBV29-1 and TRBJ1-4; tentative D call: TRBD1 (5 bases). The germline V gene encodes CDR1 SQVTM and CDR2 ANQGSEA. The V and J ends lost 5 bases and 0 bases respectively, with 16 bases between them. The CDR3 runs to 16 residues.

This clone was recorded only once. The DNA for the CDR3 is TGTGCCAGCAGTTACTCGGCAGGGTGGGATGGCTACACCTTC. As protein: CASSYSAGWDGYTF. The chain employs TRBV6-5 and TRBJ1-2; the D gene is possibly TRBD1 (5 bases). The CDR3 runs to 14 residues. Between the trimmed V and J ends, which lost 0 bases and 6 bases, there was a span of 11 bases. The germline gives CDR1 MNHEY, CDR2 SVGAGI.

The rearrangement joins TRBV7-2 to TRBJ1-2; 9 positions match TRBD1. This CDR3 is 13 amino acids long. The V gene's germline CDR1 is SGHTA and CDR2 FQGNSA. Unmatched junction bases numbered 5, after V lost 6 bases and J lost 6 bases. The CDR3 DNA reads as TGTGCCAGCAGTACCGGGACAGGGAATGGCTACACCTTC. Its translation: CASSTGTGNGYTF.

The chain is built from TRBV19 and TRBJ1-5, with D possibly being TRBD1 (6 bases). Germline V CDR1 and CDR2: LNHDA, SQIVND (reference sequence). The CDR3 is made up of 15 amino acids. V lost 1 base and J lost 7, with 14 bases in between. In nucleotides, the CDR3 is TGTGCCAGTAGTATAGTGGGGGACATGGGGCAGCCCCAGCATTTT. It codes for CASSIVGDMGQPQHF.

The chain uses TRBV5-1 and TRBJ1-1; possibly TRBD1 for D (5 bases). V lost 0 bases to trimming and J lost 6 bases, with 15 bases between them. The CDR3 length is 15 residues. Germline lookup yields CDR1 SGHRS and CDR2 YFSETQ. CDR3 DNA sequence: TGCGCCAGCAGCTTGGCCGGGCAGGGTGGGGCTGAAGCTTTCTTT. Translation: CASSLAGQGGAEAFF.

The chain has TRBV6-5 and TRBJ1-1; tentative D call: TRBD1 (6 bases). The CDR3 loop spans 15 amino acids. Germline CDR1 reads MNHEY; CDR2 reads SVGAGI. Trimming took off 6 bases at V and 1 base at J, with 15 bases between the two ends. The CDR3 reads CASSLDSPWNTEAFF. CDR3 DNA sequence: TGTGCCAGCAGCCTGGACAGCCCATGGAACACTGAAGCTTTCTTT.

This clone showed up just once. This chain joins TRBV5-1 and TRBJ1-2; 7 bases are shared with TRBD1. The length of the CDR3 is 14 residues. The germline gives CDR1 SGHRS, CDR2 YFSETQ. V gave up 3 bases and J gave up 3 bases; unmatched junction bases: 5. In DNA, the CDR3 is TGCGCCAGCAGCTCACAGGGGCGAGACTATGGCTACACCTTC. Translating gives CASSSQGRDYGYTF.

This chain uses TRBV5-1 with TRBJ2-5; 11 nucleotides match TRBD2. Germline values: CDR1 SGHRS, CDR2 YFSETQ. The trim removed 3 bases at V and 3 bases at J, leaving 4 bases unmatched. The CDR3 totals 15 residues. CDR3 region: CASSSGTSGKETQYF. CDR3 coding DNA: TGCGCCAGCAGCTCCGGGACTAGCGGTAAAGAGACCCAGTACTTC.

This clone turned up a few times. V is TRBV7-2 and J is TRBJ2-1, with 9 positions matching TRBD2. CDR1 and CDR2 (germline): SGHTA, FQGNSA. With V trimmed by 3 bases and J by 7 bases, 7 bases remained unmatched. This CDR3 comprises 15 residues. This CDR3 reads CASSFGGGAGNEQFF. As DNA, the CDR3 is TGTGCCAGCAGCTTTGGCGGGGGGGCCGGGAATGAGCAGTTCTTC.

In this sample, this clone turned up a few times. The rearrangement joins TRBV6-5 to TRBJ1-2; D is ambiguous. Trimming took off 6 bases at V and 2 bases at J, with 4 bases between the two ends. The length of the CDR3 is 11 residues. Per the germline V gene, CDR1 is MNHEY and CDR2 is SVGAGI. The CDR3 protein is CASRANYGYTF. The DNA for the CDR3 is TGTGCCAGCAGAGCGAACTATGGCTACACCTTC.

V usage is TRBV11-2 and J usage is TRBJ2-7; D unresolved. Looked up from germline, CDR1 is SGHAT and CDR2 is FQNNGV. The CDR3 has 11 residues. V lost 5 bases, J lost 9 bases, and 11 bases lay in between. CDR3 DNA sequence: TGTGCCAGCAGCCCTTATGGGCTGCAGTACTTC. Amino acids: CASSPYGLQYF. The full variable domain, completed using reference TRBV11-2 and TRBJ2-7, is EAGVAQSPRYKIIEKRQSVAFWCNPISGHATLYWYQQILGQGPKLLIQFQNNGVVDDSQLPKDRFSAERLKGVDSTLKIQPAKLEDSAVYLCASSPYGLQYFGPGTRLTVT.

The rearrangement uses TRBV7-2 and TRBJ1-2, with D hard to call. CDR3 length equals 14 residues. CDR1 is SGHTA, CDR2 FQGNSA, per germline. Between the trimmed V and J ends, which lost 0 bases and 5 bases, there was a span of 10 bases. This CDR3 reads CASSLAGALYGYTF. The CDR3 DNA sequence: TGTGCCAGCAGCTTAGCAGGAGCTCTGTATGGCTACACCTTC.

The chain recombines TRBV6-1 with TRBJ2-7; 7 nucleotides agree with TRBD1. Per the germline V gene, CDR1 is MNHNS and CDR2 is SASEGT. J was trimmed by 4 bases and V by 2 bases; bases with no gene match: 5. The CDR3 length is 14 residues. The CDR3 loop reads CASSEKGQSYEQYF. CDR3 sequence (DNA): TGTGCCAGCAGTGAAAAGGGACAGTCGTACGAGCAGTACTTC.

This chain links TRBV19 with TRBJ2-1; D might be TRBD2 (5 bases). The germline V and J ends were trimmed by 9 bases and 6 bases, with 15 bases remaining between them. This CDR3 has 13 amino acids. Germline V gene data show CDR1 as LNHDA and CDR2 as SQIVND (reference sequence). The CDR3: CASRLGEPNEQFF. CDR3 DNA: TGTGCCAGCCGCCTCGGGGAGCCCAATGAGCAGTTCTTC.

V usage is TRBV12-3 or TRBV12-4 and J usage is TRBJ1-2; D is undetermined. The CDR3 totals 11 residues. Trimming shortened V by 2 bases and J by 7 bases, and 5 bases separated the two germline ends. CDR3 in amino acids: CASSLTFGYTF. CDR3 nucleotide sequence: TGTGCCAGCAGTTTAACTTTTGGCTACACCTTC.

This clone has a handful of counts. This chain links TRBV4-1 with TRBJ2-7, with TRBD1 as a possible D gene (6 bases). The germline CDR1 and CDR2 sequences are MGHRA and YSYEKL. This CDR3 has 15 amino acids. V lost 3 bases to trimming and J lost 2 bases, with 14 bases between them. The CDR3 nucleotides are TGCGCCAGCAGCCAGGGGGCTGGCCGGACCTACGAGCAGTACTTC. It is translated as CASSQGAGRTYEQYF.

This clone has only one observation. The rearrangement links TRBV2 to TRBJ1-2; D call uncertain. V was cut by 9 bases and J by 3 bases, with 11 bases left in between. There are 12 residues in the CDR3. The germline CDR1 and CDR2 sequences are SNHLY and FYNNEI. Here the CDR3 reads CASREFDYGYTF. DNA for the CDR3: TGTGCCAGTAGAGAATTCGACTATGGCTACACCTTC.

The J gene is TRBJ1-2, the V gene TRBV6-2 or TRBV6-3; 8 bases match TRBD1. Losses at the gene ends were 2 bases for V and 2 bases for J; bases not matched to a gene: 1. The CDR3 totals 14 residues. From germline, CDR1 is MNHEY and CDR2 SVGEGT. CDR3 sequence: CASSYRDRNYGYTF. CDR3 bases: TGTGCCAGCAGTTACCGGGACAGGAACTATGGCTACACCTTC.

The chain uses TRBV7-2 and TRBJ2-5; D uncertain. CDR1 is SGHTA and CDR2 is FQGNSA in the germline V gene. The ends were cut back, 2 bases at V and 5 bases at J, with 12 bases in the middle. The CDR3 sequence is 14 residues long. CDR3 sequence: CASSLTRDTETQYF. The DNA of the CDR3 is TGTGCCAGCAGCTTAACGAGAGATACGGAGACCCAGTACTTC.

This sequence joins TRBV29-1 and TRBJ2-7; D is unclear. V was trimmed by 4 bases and J by 1 base, leaving 14 bases between them. The CDR3 contains 14 residues. Germline CDR1 reads SQVTM; CDR2 reads ANQGSEA. This chain's CDR3 is CSVVRRVDSYEQYF. The CDR3 DNA reads as TGCAGCGTTGTTCGGAGAGTAGATTCCTACGAGCAGTACTTC.

The chain links TRBV28 to TRBJ1-2; 9 nucleotides align to TRBD1. This CDR3 region has 16 residues. J gave up 7 bases and V 2 bases, and 11 bases lay outside the gene matches. Germline V gene sequence: CDR1 MDHEN, CDR2 SYDVKM. CDR3 protein: CASSLIQGAPPGGYTF. In nucleotides, the CDR3 is TGTGCCAGCAGTTTAATACAGGGGGCTCCTCCCGGTGGCTACACCTTC.